In its sample, the clone carrying this TCR beta chain was seen a few times. Its antigen is not identified. Each CDR3 protein is one row after TCRdb ran MiXCR on the 5' RACE reads. The data contain around 82,000 distinct CDR3 sequences, roughly 13% of them seen just once; the ten biggest clones take up around two fifths. This entry comes from a study of T-cell memory formation after mild COVID-19. General study points: Of the contracting clones, CD4+ ones lay mainly in CM and EM, and CD8+ ones in EMRA.

The CDR3 loop spans 16 amino acids. The V and J ends lost 1 base and 1 base respectively, with 10 bases between them. Germline CDR1 and CDR2: LGHNA and YSLEER. The V call is TRBV4-3, the J call TRBJ2-2; no clear D gene. The sequencing sample was made of PBMCs or a T cell subset sorted from them (not recorded which). The receptor was derived from a man aged 18 to 35 who had mild COVID-19 (a few samples of this study predate the infection). Cell type and time point are not known. In DNA form, the CDR3 reads TGCGCCAGCAGCCAAGGGGCCATCATGAACACCGGGGAGCTGTTTTTT. It encodes CASSQGAIMNTGELFF.